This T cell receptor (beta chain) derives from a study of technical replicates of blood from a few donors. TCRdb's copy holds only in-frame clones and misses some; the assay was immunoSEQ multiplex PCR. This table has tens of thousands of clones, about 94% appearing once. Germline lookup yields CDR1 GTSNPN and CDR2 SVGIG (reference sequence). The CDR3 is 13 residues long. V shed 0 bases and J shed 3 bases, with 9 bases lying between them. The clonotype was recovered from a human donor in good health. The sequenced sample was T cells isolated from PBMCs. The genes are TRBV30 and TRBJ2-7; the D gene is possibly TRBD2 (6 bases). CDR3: CAWSVGLLYEQYF. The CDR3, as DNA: TGTGCCTGGAGTGTGGGACTGCTCTACGAGCAGTACTTC.